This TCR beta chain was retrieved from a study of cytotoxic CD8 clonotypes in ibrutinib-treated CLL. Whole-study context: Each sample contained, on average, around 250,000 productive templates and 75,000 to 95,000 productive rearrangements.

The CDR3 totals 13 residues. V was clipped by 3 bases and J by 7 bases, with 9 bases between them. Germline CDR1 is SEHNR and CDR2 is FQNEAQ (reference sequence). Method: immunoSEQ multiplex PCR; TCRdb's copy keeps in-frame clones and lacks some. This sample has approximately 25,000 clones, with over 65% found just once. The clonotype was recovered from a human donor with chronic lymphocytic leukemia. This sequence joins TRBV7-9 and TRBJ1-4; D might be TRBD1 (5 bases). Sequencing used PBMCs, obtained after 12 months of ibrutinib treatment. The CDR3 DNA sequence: TGTGCCAGCAGCTTTACAGGAGCTGAAAAACTGTTTTTT. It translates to CASSFTGAEKLFF.